This TCR beta chain emerged from a study of CD8+ T cells in alopecia areata. Whole-study results and caveats: Scalp sequencing captures resident alphabeta T cells of normal skin too. Because of a solitary nonresponder, the connection of baseline CD8+ expansion to response stays uncertain.

With regard to this clone: What it binds is unknown.

Treatment meaning: oral pan-JAK inhibitor, 5-10 mg twice daily. From alopecia areata patients, lesional scalp punch biopsies and peripheral blood were collected. Cell sorting on a FACSAria was used to separate CD4+ and CD8+ T cells from the PBMCs. RNA extraction was followed by reverse transcription into cDNA, which acted as the sequencing template. The protocol was immunoSEQ multiplex PCR, while the TCRdb copy is restricted to in-frame clones and leaves out a portion. The sample has over 150,000 clones; about three fifths are singletons. The TCR sequence derives from a human donor with alopecia areata. The material was CD4+ T cells sorted from blood, obtained at week 4, from a patient treated with tofacitinib.

CDR3 in DNA: TGCGCCAGCAGCCAAGTAGGTGGGGTGCCTAATTCACCCCTCCACTTT. Protein sequence: CASSQVGGVPNSPLHF. The chain employs TRBV4-1 and TRBJ1-6; D unclear. This CDR3 has 16 residues. CDR1 is MGHRA, CDR2 YSYEKL, per germline. V was pared by 1 base and J by 6 bases, with 13 bases between.